This T cell receptor beta chain was identified in a study of cytotoxic CD8 clonotypes in ibrutinib-treated CLL (dated by TCRdb to the early 2020s). Background for the entire study: The cohort had some eleven relapsed/refractory and 15 treatment-naive patients; approximately 18 were IGHV unmutated. Patients were still on ibrutinib when every remission and progressive disease sample was collected. An average of about 250,000 productive templates and 80,000 to 95,000 productive rearrangements was obtained per sample. Of the 90 or so participants in the trial, approximately 26 had longitudinal samples available. Cryopreserved peripheral blood mononuclear cells were collected before treatment, at response, and at either disease progression or sustained remission. Response samples were obtained after a median of approximately twelve months of treatment, with a range of roughly 6 to 40 months. Responses were partial in some 24 patients and complete in 2; after median about 5.5 years follow-up, around 14 stayed in remission and some twelve progressed. Paper-wide results and their limitations: Public clonotypes were rare and either shrank or stayed stable during treatment, and the rise in clonality at ibrutinib response reflected expansion of private clonotypes. Sampling times were not matched between patients in sustained remission and patients whose disease was progressing, and lymph node repertoires were not examined. Clonality rose at ibrutinib response, remained stable during sustained remission, and dropped back toward baseline at progression. At baseline, clonality was higher than in age-matched healthy donors and showed a strong correlation with circulating CD8+ T-cell counts.

Notes on this clone: This clone's antigen is unknown. No qualities accompany the bases; no much larger clone lies one base away.

A MiSeq instrument was used for deep resolution sequencing, which targeted depths ranging from 1 in 1 million up to 1 in 200,000 T cells, with coverage averaging 10x for each clonotype. The immunoSEQ hsTCRB Kit was used to generate TCR beta libraries. Concerning the study's data processing: ImmunoSEQ Data Assistant and ImmunoSEQ Analyzer were used for data analysis, and V, D and J genes were assigned according to IMGT definitions. Clonality, which ranges from 0 to 1, was calculated by subtracting the normalized Shannon entropy of productive rearrangement frequencies from one. Public clonotype analysis was restricted to overrepresented clonotypes comprising at least 0.05% of each patient's repertoire. About a dozen age-matched healthy donor repertoires from immuneACCESS served as clonality controls. Here the immuneACCESS table is served through TCRdb, limited to in-frame sequences with V and J called. Missing clones are a known gap in these copies; in checked studies unresolved V genes cover under half, and the rest lacks a known reason. That table is the source of V, J and clone size, and D and trimming were worked out from the DNA. This sample gives approximately 120,000 clones in total; around four fifths of them show up just once. The ten largest clonotypes hold roughly 3.5% of the sample.

This specimen's time point label, per the study, means: around 25 months on ibrutinib. Approximately 2 micrograms of genomic DNA were extracted from cryopreserved PBMCs for TCR beta library preparation. High-throughput TCR beta sequencing was performed on longitudinal blood samples from CLL patients receiving ibrutinib monotherapy. The patients took part in an open-label, single-center phase 2 trial of ibrutinib monotherapy. V is clipped by 5 bases and J by 7 bases, and the sequence between their germline boundaries is 17 bases long. From the germline V gene, CDR1 is SGHTA and CDR2 is FQGNSA. The CDR3 spans 14 residues, from the cysteine through the phenylalanine. Here the CDR3 DNA is all that survives: 42 bases in frame from base 1.

This sequence originates from a human donor with chronic lymphocytic leukemia. The rearrangement combines TRBV7-2 with TRBJ2-5; the D segment may tentatively be TRBD1 or TRBD2, each giving 5 matched bases. Sample: PBMCs, taken after 24 months of ibrutinib treatment. This receptor carries the CDR3 CASSRDRLGGTQYF. The bases read TGTGCCAGCAGCCGGGACCGGCTAGGTGGGACCCAGTACTTC.